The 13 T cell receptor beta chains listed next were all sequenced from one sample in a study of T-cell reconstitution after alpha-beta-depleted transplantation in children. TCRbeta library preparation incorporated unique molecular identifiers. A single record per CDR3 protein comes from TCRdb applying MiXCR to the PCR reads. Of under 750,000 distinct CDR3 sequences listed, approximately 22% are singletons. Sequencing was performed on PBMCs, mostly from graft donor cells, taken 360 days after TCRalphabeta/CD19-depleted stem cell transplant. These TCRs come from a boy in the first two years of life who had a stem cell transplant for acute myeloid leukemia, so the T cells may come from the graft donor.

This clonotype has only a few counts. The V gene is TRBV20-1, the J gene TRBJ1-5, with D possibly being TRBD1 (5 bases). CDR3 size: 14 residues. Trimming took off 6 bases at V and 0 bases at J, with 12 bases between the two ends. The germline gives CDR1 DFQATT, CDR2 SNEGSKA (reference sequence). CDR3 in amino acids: CSAGGTLSNQPQHF. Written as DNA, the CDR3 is TGCAGTGCCGGAGGGACTCTTAGCAATCAGCCCCAGCATTTT.

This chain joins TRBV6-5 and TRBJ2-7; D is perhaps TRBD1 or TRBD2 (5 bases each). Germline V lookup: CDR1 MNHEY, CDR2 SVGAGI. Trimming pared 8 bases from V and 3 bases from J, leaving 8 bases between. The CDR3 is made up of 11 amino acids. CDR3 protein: CASWGNYEQYF. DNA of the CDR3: TGTGCCAGCTGGGGGAACTACGAGCAGTACTTC.

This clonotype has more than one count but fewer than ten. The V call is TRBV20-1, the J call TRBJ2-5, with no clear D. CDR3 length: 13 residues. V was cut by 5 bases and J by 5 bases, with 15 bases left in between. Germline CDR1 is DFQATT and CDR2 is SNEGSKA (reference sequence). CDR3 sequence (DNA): TGCAGTGCTCCTCTTCGGTTAGGGGAGACCCAGTACTTC. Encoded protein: CSAPLRLGETQYF.

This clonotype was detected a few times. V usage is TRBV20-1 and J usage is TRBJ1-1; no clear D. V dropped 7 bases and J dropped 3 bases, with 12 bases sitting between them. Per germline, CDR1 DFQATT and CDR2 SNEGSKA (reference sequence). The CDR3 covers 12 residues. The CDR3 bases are TGCAGTGTAGGGCTGTTCGACACTGAAGCTTTCTTT. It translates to CSVGLFDTEAFF.

CDR3 residues: CAITRTGRGDTEAFF. The CDR3 bases are TGTGCCATCACACGGACAGGGCGGGGGGACACTGAAGCTTTCTTT. This chain uses TRBV10-3 with TRBJ1-1; 8 bases agree with TRBD1. CDR3 length: 15 residues. V trimming: 7 bases; J trimming: 3 bases; junction bases outside the gene matches: 10. Per the germline V gene, CDR1 is ENHRY and CDR2 is SYGVKD.

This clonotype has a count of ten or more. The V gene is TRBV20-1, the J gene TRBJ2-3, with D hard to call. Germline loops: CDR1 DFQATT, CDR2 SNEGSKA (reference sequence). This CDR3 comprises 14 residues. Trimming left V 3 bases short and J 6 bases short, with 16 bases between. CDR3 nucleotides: TGCAGTGCTAGGATCGGAACCGGTCCGGATACGCAGTATTTT. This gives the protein CSARIGTGPDTQYF.

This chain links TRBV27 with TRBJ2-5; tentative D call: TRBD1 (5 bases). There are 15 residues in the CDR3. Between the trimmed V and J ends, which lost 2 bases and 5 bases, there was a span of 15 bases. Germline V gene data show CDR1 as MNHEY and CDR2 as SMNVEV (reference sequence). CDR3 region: CASSLRQGIGETQYF. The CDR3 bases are TGTGCCAGCAGTTTACGGCAGGGCATTGGGGAGACCCAGTACTTC.

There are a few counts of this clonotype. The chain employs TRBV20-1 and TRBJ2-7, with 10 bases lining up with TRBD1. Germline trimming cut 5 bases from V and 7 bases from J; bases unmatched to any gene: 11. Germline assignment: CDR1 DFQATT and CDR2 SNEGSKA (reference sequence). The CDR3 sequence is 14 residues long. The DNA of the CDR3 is TGCAGTGCTGGCCCAAGACAGGGGGCGCGGGAGCAGTACTTC. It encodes CSAGPRQGAREQYF.

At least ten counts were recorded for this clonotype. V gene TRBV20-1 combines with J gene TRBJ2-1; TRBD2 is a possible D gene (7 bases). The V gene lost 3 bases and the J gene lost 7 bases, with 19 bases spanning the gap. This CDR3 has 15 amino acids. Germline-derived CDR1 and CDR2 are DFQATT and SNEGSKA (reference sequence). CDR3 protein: CSARKGGGRPNEQFF. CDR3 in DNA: TGCAGTGCTAGGAAAGGGGGGGGCCGGCCGAATGAGCAGTTCTTC.

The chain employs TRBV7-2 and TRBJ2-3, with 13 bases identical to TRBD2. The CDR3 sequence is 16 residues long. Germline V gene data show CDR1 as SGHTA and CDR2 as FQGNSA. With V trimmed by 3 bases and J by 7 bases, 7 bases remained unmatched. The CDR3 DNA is TGTGCCAGCAGCTTTCCCGGGACTAGCGGGGCTCATACGCAGTATTTT. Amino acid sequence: CASSFPGTSGAHTQYF.

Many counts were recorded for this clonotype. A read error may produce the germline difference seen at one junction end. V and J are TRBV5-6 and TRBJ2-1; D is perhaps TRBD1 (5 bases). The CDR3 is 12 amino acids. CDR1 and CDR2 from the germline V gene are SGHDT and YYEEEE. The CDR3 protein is CASSSQGNEQFF. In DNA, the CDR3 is TGCGCCAGCAGCTCCCAGGGCAATGAGCAGTTCTTC. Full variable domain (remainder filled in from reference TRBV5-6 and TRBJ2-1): DAGVTQSPTHLIKTRGQQVTLRCSPKSGHDTVSWYQQALGQGPQFIFQYYEEEERQRGNFPDRFSGHQFPNYSSELNVNALLLGDSALYLCASSSQGNEQFFGPGTRLTVL.

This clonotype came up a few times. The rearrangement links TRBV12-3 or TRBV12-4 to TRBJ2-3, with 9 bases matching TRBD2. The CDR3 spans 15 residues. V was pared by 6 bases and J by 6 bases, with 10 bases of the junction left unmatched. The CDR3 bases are TGTGCCAGCAGGAGCGGGGGGCCTGCGTTCGATACGCAGTATTTT. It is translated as CASRSGGPAFDTQYF.

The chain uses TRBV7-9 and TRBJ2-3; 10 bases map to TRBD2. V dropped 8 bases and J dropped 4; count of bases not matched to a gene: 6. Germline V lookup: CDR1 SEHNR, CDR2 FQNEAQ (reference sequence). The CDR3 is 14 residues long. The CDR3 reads CASGAGGPADTQYF. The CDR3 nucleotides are TGTGCCAGCGGAGCGGGGGGGCCAGCAGATACGCAGTATTTT.